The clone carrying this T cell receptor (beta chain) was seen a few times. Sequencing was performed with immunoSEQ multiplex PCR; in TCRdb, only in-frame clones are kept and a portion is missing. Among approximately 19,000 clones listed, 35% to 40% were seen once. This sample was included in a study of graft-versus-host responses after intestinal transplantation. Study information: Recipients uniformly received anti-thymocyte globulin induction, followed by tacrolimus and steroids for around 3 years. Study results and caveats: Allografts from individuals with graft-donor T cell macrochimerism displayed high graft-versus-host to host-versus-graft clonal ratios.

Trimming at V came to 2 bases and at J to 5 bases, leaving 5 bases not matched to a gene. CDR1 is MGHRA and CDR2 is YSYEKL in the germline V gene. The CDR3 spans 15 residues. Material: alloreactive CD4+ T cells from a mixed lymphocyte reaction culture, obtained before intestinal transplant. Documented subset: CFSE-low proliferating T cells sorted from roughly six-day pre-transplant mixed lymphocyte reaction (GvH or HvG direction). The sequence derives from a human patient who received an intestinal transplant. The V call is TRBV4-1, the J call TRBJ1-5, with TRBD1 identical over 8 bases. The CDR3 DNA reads TGCGCCAGCAGCCAAAGGGACAGGAGGGATCAGCCCCAGCATTTT. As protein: CASSQRDRRDQPQHF.